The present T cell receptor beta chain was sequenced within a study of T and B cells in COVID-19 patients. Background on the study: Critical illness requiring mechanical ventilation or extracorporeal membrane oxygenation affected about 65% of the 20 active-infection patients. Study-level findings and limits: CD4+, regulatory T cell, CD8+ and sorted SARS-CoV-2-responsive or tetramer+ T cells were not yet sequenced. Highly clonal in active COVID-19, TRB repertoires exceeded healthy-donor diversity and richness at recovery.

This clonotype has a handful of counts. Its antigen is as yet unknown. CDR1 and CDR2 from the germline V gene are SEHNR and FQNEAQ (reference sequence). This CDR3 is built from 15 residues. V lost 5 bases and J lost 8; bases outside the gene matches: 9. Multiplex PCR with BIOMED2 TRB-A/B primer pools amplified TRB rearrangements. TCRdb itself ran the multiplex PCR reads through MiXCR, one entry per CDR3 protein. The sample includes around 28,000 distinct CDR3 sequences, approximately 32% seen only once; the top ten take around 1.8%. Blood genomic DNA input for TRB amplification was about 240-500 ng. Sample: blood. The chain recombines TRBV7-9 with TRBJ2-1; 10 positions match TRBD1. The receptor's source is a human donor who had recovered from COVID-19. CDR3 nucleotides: TGTGCCAGCAGCCGGTACGGGACAGGGGTCGATGAGCAGTTCTTC. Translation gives CASSRYGTGVDEQFF.